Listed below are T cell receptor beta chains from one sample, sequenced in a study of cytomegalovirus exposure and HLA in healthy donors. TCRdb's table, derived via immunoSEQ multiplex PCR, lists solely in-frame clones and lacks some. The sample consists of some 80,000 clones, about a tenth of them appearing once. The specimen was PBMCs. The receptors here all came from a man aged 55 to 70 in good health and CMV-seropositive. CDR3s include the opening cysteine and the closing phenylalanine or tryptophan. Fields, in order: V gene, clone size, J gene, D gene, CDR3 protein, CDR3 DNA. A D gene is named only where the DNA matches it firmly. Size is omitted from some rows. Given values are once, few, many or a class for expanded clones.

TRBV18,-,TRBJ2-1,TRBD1,CASSPGTGGMNEQFF,TGTGCCAGCTCACCAGGTACAGGGGGCATGAATGAGCAGTTCTTC
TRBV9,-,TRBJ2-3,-,CASSVVGQRQADTQYF,TGTGCCAGCAGCGTAGTCGGCCAACGCCAGGCAGATACGCAGTATTTT
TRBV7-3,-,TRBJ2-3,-,CASSLQGAFTDTQYF,TGTGCCAGCAGCTTACAAGGGGCGTTCACAGATACGCAGTATTTT
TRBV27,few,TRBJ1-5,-,CASSSRESNQPQHF,TGTGCCAGCAGTTCCAGGGAAAGCAATCAGCCCCAGCATTTT
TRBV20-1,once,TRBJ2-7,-,CSAFDSYEQYF,TGCAGTGCTTTCGACAGCTACGAGCAGTACTTC
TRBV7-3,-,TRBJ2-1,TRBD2,CASSPPLAGGGEQFF,TGTGCCAGCAGCCCGCCCCTAGCGGGAGGGGGTGAGCAGTTCTTC
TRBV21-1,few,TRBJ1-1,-,CASSAMSGNTEAFF,TGTGCCAGCAGCGCGATGTCAGGGAACACTGAAGCTTTCTTT
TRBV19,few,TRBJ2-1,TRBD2,CASSFSGGAGEQFF,TGTGCCAGTAGTTTTAGCGGGGGGGCTGGTGAGCAGTTCTTC
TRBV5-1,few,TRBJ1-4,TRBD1,CASSSGGYGEKLFF,TGCGCCAGCAGCTCAGGGGGATACGGTGAAAAACTGTTTTTT
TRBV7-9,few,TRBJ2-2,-,CASSSHRETGELFF,TGTGCCAGCAGCAGCCACAGGGAAACCGGGGAGCTGTTTTTT
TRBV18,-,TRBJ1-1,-,CASSPPTGNTEAFF,TGTGCCAGCTCACCACCAACGGGGAACACTGAAGCTTTCTTT
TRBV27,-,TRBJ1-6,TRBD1,CASSLYRGPTYNSPLHF,TGTGCCAGCAGTTTATACAGGGGGCCGACCTATAATTCACCCCTCCACTTT
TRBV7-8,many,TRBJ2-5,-,CASSLQGPQETQYF,TGTGCCAGCAGCTTACAGGGTCCCCAAGAGACCCAGTACTTC
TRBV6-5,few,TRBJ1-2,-,CASSYSGGTYGYTF,TGTGCCAGCAGTTACTCCGGCGGAACTTATGGCTACACCTTC
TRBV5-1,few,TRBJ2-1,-,CASSLAGVGWDEQFF,TGCGCCAGCAGCTTGGCCGGGGTCGGGTGGGATGAGCAGTTCTTC
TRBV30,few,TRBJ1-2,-,CAWSHPGVGGYTF,TGTGCCTGGAGTCACCCCGGGGTCGGGGGCTACACCTTC
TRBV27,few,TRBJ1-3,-,CASSQGRGNTIYF,TGTGCCAGCAGTCAGGGGCGGGGAAACACCATATATTTT
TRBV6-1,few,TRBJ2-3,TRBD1,CASSRDRGADTQYF,TGTGCCAGCAGCCGGGACAGGGGTGCAGATACGCAGTATTTT
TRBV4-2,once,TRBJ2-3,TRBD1,CASEGQGASDTQYF,TGTGCCTCCGAGGGACAGGGGGCGTCGGATACGCAGTATTTT
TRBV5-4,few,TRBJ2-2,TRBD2,CASSLPSGSPGELFF,TGTGCCAGCAGCTTGCCTAGCGGGAGTCCCGGGGAGCTGTTTTTT
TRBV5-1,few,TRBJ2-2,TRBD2,CASSLNSGGAHTGELFF,TGCGCCAGCAGCTTAAATAGCGGGGGGGCCCACACCGGGGAGCTGTTTTTT
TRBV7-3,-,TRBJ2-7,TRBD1,CASSRTGGNYEQYF,TGTGCCAGCAGCCGGACAGGGGGAAACTACGAGCAGTACTTC
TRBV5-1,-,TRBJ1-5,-,CASSLDTGNQPQHF,TGCGCCAGCAGCTTGGATACAGGCAATCAGCCCCAGCATTTT
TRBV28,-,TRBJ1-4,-,CASSWRRGGNEKLFF,TGTGCCAGCAGTTGGAGAAGGGGAGGTAATGAAAAACTGTTTTTT
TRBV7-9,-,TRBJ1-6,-,CASSFFAGLNSPLHF,TGTGCCAGCAGCTTTTTTGCAGGACTAAATTCACCCCTCCACTTT
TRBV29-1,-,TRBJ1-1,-,CSVGNRVATEAFF,TGCAGCGTTGGGAACAGGGTGGCCACTGAAGCTTTCTTT
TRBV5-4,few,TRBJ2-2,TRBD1,CASSLGQGTNTGELFF,TGTGCCAGCAGCTTGGGACAGGGTACGAACACCGGGGAGCTGTTTTTT
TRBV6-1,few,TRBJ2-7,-,CASSDGGDRARYEQYF,TGTGCCAGCAGTGACGGGGGGGACAGGGCACGCTACGAGCAGTACTTC
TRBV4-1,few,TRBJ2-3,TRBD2,CASSQDPYGGATDTQYF,TGCGCCAGCAGCCAAGATCCGTACGGGGGGGCCACCGATACGCAGTATTTT
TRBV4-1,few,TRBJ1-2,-,CASSQRVDAEVANYGYTF,TGCGCCAGCAGCCAACGTGTCGACGCAGAGGTCGCCAACTATGGCTACACCTTC
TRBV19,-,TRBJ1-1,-,CASSLATVHTEAFF,TGTGCCAGTAGCCTGGCGACAGTTCACACTGAAGCTTTCTTT
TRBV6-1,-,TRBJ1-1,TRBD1,CASRMGQGQAAFF,TGTGCCAGCAGGATGGGACAGGGCCAAGCAGCTTTCTTT
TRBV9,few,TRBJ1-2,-,CASSVATEANYGYTF,TGTGCCAGCAGCGTAGCTACAGAAGCTAACTATGGCTACACCTTC
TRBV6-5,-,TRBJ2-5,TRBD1,CASSYSADRAWETQYF,TGTGCCAGCAGTTACTCGGCTGACAGGGCTTGGGAGACCCAGTACTTC
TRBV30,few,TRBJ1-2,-,CAWSTGSYGYTF,TGTGCCTGGAGTACAGGGAGCTATGGCTACACCTTC
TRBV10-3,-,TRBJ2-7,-,CAIGLQEVDEQYF,TGTGCCATCGGACTTCAGGAGGTCGACGAGCAGTACTTC
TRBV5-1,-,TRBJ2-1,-,CASSLGAGVGNEQFF,TGCGCCAGCAGCTTGGGGGCAGGGGTAGGCAATGAGCAGTTCTTC
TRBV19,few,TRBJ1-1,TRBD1,CASTLFGQVNTEAFF,TGTGCCAGTACATTATTCGGACAGGTGAACACTGAAGCTTTCTTT
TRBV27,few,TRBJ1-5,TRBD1,CASSLYGTGASNQPQHF,TGTGCCAGCAGTTTATACGGCACAGGGGCGAGCAATCAGCCCCAGCATTTT
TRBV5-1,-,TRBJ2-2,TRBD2,CASSLVTSGGPNTGELFF,TGCGCCAGCAGCTTGGTGACTAGCGGGGGTCCGAACACCGGGGAGCTGTTTTTT
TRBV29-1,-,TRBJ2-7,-,CSVLQGYEQYF,TGCAGCGTTTTGCAGGGCTACGAGCAGTACTTC
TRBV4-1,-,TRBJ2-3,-,CASRRAGHTDTQYF,TGCGCCAGCAGACGGGCGGGGCACACAGATACGCAGTATTTT
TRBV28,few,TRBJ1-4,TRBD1,CASSSPGQGNEKLFF,TGTGCCAGCAGTTCCCCGGGACAGGGGAATGAAAAACTGTTTTTT
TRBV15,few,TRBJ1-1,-,CATSRDLGTLLRNTEAFF,TGTGCCACCAGCAGAGATCTCGGGACACTTCTTCGGAACACTGAAGCTTTCTTT
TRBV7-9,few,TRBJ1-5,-,CASSLDEAVYSNQPQHF,TGTGCCAGCAGCTTAGATGAGGCCGTTTATAGCAATCAGCCCCAGCATTTT
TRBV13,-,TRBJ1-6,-,CASSSKGDSSPLHF,TGTGCCAGCAGCTCTAAAGGAGATAGTTCACCCCTCCACTTT
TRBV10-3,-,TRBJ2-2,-,CAVAPSTSSGELFF,TGTGCCGTAGCTCCCAGCACGTCATCCGGGGAGCTGTTTTTT
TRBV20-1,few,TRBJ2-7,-,CSASGNYEQYF,TGCAGTGCTAGCGGGAATTACGAGCAGTACTTC
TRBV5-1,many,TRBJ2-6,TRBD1,CASSFDRGYRSGANVLTF,TGCGCCAGCAGCTTCGACAGGGGATACCGCTCTGGGGCCAACGTCCTGACTTTC
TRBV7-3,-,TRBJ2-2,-,CATGTPNTGELFF,TGTGCCACCGGGACACCAAACACCGGGGAGCTGTTTTTT
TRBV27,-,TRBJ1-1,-,CASSLSGRGAPTEAFF,TGTGCCAGCAGTTTATCGGGACGGGGGGCGCCCACTGAAGCTTTCTTT
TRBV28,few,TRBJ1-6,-,CASSSGREGESPLHF,TGTGCCAGCAGTTCTGGCAGGGAGGGGGAATCACCCCTCCACTTT
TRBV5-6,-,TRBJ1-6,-,CASGAQVSSYNSPLHF,TGTGCCAGCGGGGCCCAGGTTAGCTCCTATAATTCACCCCTCCACTTT